This T cell receptor beta chain was documented in a study of long-term antiretroviral therapy in people with HIV. At the survey level, the v3.0 immunoSEQ assay was run. Sequenced by immunoSEQ multiplex PCR; TCRdb stores in-frame clones only, minus some. This repertoire shows tens of thousands of clones, approximately 85% found once; its top ten account for about 4.4%. The CDR3 runs to 15 residues. CDR1 is LGHNA, CDR2 YNFKEQ, per germline. V was trimmed by 0 bases and J by 0 bases, leaving 9 bases between them. V usage is TRBV4-2 and J usage is TRBJ2-7; possible D gene TRBD1, 5 bases. This material consisted of unsorted PBMCs, taken about 3.4 years after starting antiretroviral therapy. The sequence came from a man between 18 and 35 years old with HIV. This chain's CDR3 is CASSQESDSSYEQYF. CDR3 bases: TGTGCCAGCAGCCAAGAAAGTGACAGCTCCTACGAGCAGTACTTC.